The 20 T cell receptor beta chains listed next were all sequenced from one sample in a study of T cell responses to AZD1222 COVID-19 vaccine. Sequenced by immunoSEQ multiplex PCR; TCRdb stores in-frame clones only, minus some. The data show some 47,000 clones, with approximately 90% seen just once and roughly 2.7% held by the top ten. Sequenced material: peripheral blood, taken 28 days after the second AZD1222 dose. Every receptor here comes from an adult who received the AZD1222 COVID-19 vaccine.

This clone occurred once. V is TRBV6-5 and J is TRBJ2-1; 10 bases are shared with TRBD2. CDR3 length: 15 amino acids. J lost 3 bases, V lost 5 bases, and 4 bases had no gene match. CDR1 and CDR2 from the germline V gene are MNHEY and SVGAGI. The CDR3 DNA is TGTGCCAGCAGTCGTGCTAGCGGGAGCTACAATGAGCAGTTCTTC. Protein product: CASSRASGSYNEQFF.

This clone appeared once. This sequence joins TRBV5-1 and TRBJ1-6; D possibly corresponds to TRBD1 (5 bases). The CDR3 has 16 amino acids. The V and J ends lost 0 bases and 0 bases respectively, with 7 bases between them. Per germline, CDR1 SGHRS and CDR2 YFSETQ. The CDR3 region is CASSLDRSSYNSPLHF. The CDR3 nucleotides are TGCGCCAGCAGCTTGGACAGGAGCTCCTATAATTCACCCCTCCACTTT.

This rearrangement joins TRBV11-2 to TRBJ2-5, with 7 bases that match TRBD1. CDR3 length: 13 amino acids. Germline loops: CDR1 SGHAT, CDR2 FQNNGV. Losses at the gene ends were 4 bases for V and 2 bases for J; bases not matched to a gene: 1. CDR3 bases: TGTGCCAGCAGCTCGGACAGGCAAGAGACCCAGTACTTC. The encoded protein is CASSSDRQETQYF.

The chain joins TRBV6-5 to TRBJ1-1; D gene unclear. Germline V lookup: CDR1 MNHEY, CDR2 SVGAGI. CDR3 length equals 14 residues. V lost 6 bases and J 1 base, leaving 12 bases between the germline ends. CDR3 in DNA: TGTGCCAGCAGGCCGCGGGCGGGGAACACTGAAGCTTTCTTT. This codes for CASRPRAGNTEAFF.

The chain uses TRBV28 and TRBJ2-7, with a possible D match to TRBD2 (6 bases). Per germline, CDR1 MDHEN and CDR2 SYDVKM. There are 12 residues in the CDR3. Trimming removed 10 bases from V and 0 bases from J, with 10 bases in between. Written as DNA, the CDR3 is TGTGCCACTAGCGAGGCCTCCTACGAGCAGTACTTC. Its protein product is CATSEASYEQYF.

The chain combines TRBV15 with TRBJ1-2; weak D call: TRBD1 (6 bases). Deletions cut 1 base from V and 4 bases from J, with 19 bases between. Per germline, CDR1 LNHNV and CDR2 YYDKDF (reference sequence). This CDR3 is built from 17 residues. CDR3: CATSRGEMSGASYGYTF. CDR3 bases: TGTGCCACCAGCAGAGGCGAAATGTCAGGGGCTAGCTATGGCTACACCTTC.

V is TRBV27 and J is TRBJ2-1; weak D call: TRBD2 (5 bases). Trimming took 4 bases from V and 5 from J, leaving 6 bases between them. There are 12 residues in the CDR3. The germline V gene has CDR1 MNHEY and CDR2 SMNVEV (reference sequence). In DNA, the CDR3 is TGTGCCAGCAGTTACGGGAACAATGAGCAGTTCTTC. Its translation is CASSYGNNEQFF.

The chain recombines TRBV18 with TRBJ2-5, with 11 bases aligning to TRBD2. The CDR3 is 16 residues long. The germline V gene has CDR1 KGHSH and CDR2 LQKENI. V trimming: 3 bases; J trimming: 4 bases; junction bases outside the gene matches: 7. The CDR3: CASSPTRGTSGETQYF. The CDR3 region has the DNA TGTGCCAGCTCACCCACGCGTGGGACTAGCGGAGAGACCCAGTACTTC.

The V gene is TRBV11-1, the J gene TRBJ2-5, with D possibly being TRBD2 (6 bases). CDR3 length: 14 amino acids. Germline lookup yields CDR1 SGHAT and CDR2 FQDESV (reference sequence). Trimming removed 3 bases from V and 2 bases from J, with 10 bases in between. CDR3 coding DNA: TGTGCCAGCAGCTTTCAGGGAGGTCAAGAGACCCAGTACTTC. Amino acids: CASSFQGGQETQYF.

This clone was seen only once. V usage is TRBV5-4 and J usage is TRBJ1-5; TRBD1 is a possible D gene (5 bases). The CDR3 contains 13 residues. Trimming cost V 5 bases and J 5 bases, with 11 bases left between them. Looked up from germline, CDR1 is SGHNT and CDR2 is YYREEE (reference sequence). Here the CDR3 reads CASSGDPDQPQHF. DNA for the CDR3: TGTGCCAGCAGTGGGGACCCCGATCAGCCCCAGCATTTT.

The rearrangement links TRBV5-1 to TRBJ2-7; TRBD2 might be the D (5 bases). CDR3 size: 10 residues. Germline V gene lookup returns CDR1 SGHRS and CDR2 YFSETQ. Trimming shortened V by 8 bases and J by 9 bases, and 12 bases separated the two germline ends. The CDR3 DNA sequence: TGCGCCAGACCCCGCGAGGGGCAGTACTTC. The encoded protein is CARPREGQYF.

The chain couples TRBV29-1 to TRBJ2-7; unclear D gene. The germline gives CDR1 SQVTM, CDR2 ANQGSEA. The CDR3 extends over 12 amino acids. Deletions cut 4 bases from V and 2 bases from J, with 9 bases between. CDR3 DNA: TGCAGCGTTGCCGAGAGTACCTACGAGCAGTACTTC. Translation gives CSVAESTYEQYF.

This clone showed up just a few times. This sequence joins TRBV12-3 or TRBV12-4 and TRBJ2-7, with D possibly being TRBD1 (6 bases). V lost 6 bases and J lost 6, with 9 bases in between. CDR3 length: 11 residues. Written as DNA, the CDR3 is TGTGCCAGCAGACTAGGGGGCGAGCAGTACTTC. This encodes CASRLGGEQYF.

V and J are TRBV29-1 and TRBJ2-5; D unresolved. Per the germline V gene, CDR1 is SQVTM and CDR2 is ANQGSEA. Trimming shortened V by 4 bases and J by 5 bases, and 8 bases separated the two germline ends. This CDR3 comprises 11 residues. CDR3 bases: TGCAGCGTTGGAGCCGGGGAGACCCAGTACTTC. Its translation: CSVGAGETQYF.

This sequence joins TRBV29-1 and TRBJ2-3; 9 bases align to TRBD1. V was pared by 4 bases and J by 2 bases, with 7 bases of the junction left unmatched. The CDR3 is made up of 15 amino acids. CDR1 and CDR2 from the germline V gene are SQVTM and ANQGSEA. The DNA of the CDR3 is TGCAGCGTTGCGAGGGACAGGGCCCACACAGATACGCAGTATTTT. Its protein product is CSVARDRAHTDTQYF.

The V call is TRBV19, the J call TRBJ1-4; no clear D gene. The CDR3 runs 16 residues. Germline CDR1 LNHDA, CDR2 SQIVND (reference sequence). The V end was cut by 2 bases, the J end by 8 bases, with 18 bases between. The CDR3 DNA reads TGTGCCAGTAGTATACCCCACGGCATGCCCCGCGAAAAACTGTTTTTT. Translation gives CASSIPHGMPREKLFF.

The chain is built from TRBV27 and TRBJ2-7; 7 bases line up with TRBD2. Germline lookup yields CDR1 MNHEY and CDR2 SMNVEV (reference sequence). Germline trimming cut 0 bases from V and 0 bases from J; bases unmatched to any gene: 2. The CDR3 totals 15 residues. CDR3 in amino acids: CASSLSGGSSYEQYF. CDR3 coding DNA: TGTGCCAGCAGTTTATCGGGAGGGAGCTCCTACGAGCAGTACTTC.

V usage is TRBV28 and J usage is TRBJ2-7; 11 bases line up with TRBD2. V shed 3 bases and J 0 bases; nucleotides not matched to a gene: 7. In germline, CDR1 is MDHEN, CDR2 SYDVKM. The CDR3 totals 17 residues. The CDR3 DNA sequence: TGTGCCAGCAGTTTCCGCACTAGCGGGAGTATCTCCTACGAGCAGTACTTC. Translation gives CASSFRTSGSISYEQYF.

This chain connects TRBV27 to TRBJ1-6; D might be TRBD1 (6 bases). CDR1 MNHEY and CDR2 SMNVEV come from the germline V gene (reference sequence). CDR3 size: 16 residues. The germline V and J ends were trimmed by 6 bases and 5 bases, with 17 bases remaining between them. CDR3 coding DNA: TGTGCCAGCAGATTCAGGGGAAGGGTTGATAATTCACCCCTCCACTTT. Translated: CASRFRGRVDNSPLHF.

This chain uses TRBV11-2 with TRBJ1-1, with D hard to call. Trimming left V 4 bases short and J 0 bases short, with 9 bases between. Germline CDR1 and CDR2: SGHAT and FQNNGV. There are 14 residues in the CDR3. CDR3 protein: CASSSQNMNTEAFF. The CDR3 DNA reads as TGTGCCAGCAGCTCACAAAACATGAACACTGAAGCTTTCTTT.